The T cell receptor (beta chain) under discussion was sequenced for a study of cytomegalovirus exposure and HLA in healthy donors (dated by TCRdb to about 2017). Regarding the study in general: According to a later analysis, the approximately 120 validation repertoires were produced on the same platform as the 700 or so repertoires of the first cohort. The study aimed to test whether signatures of past pathogen exposure could be identified by cataloging public T cell receptors. Along with the roughly 700-subject first cohort, a separate validation cohort of over a hundred different subjects was used. The study combined high-throughput TCR immunosequencing, statistical association of individual TCRs with disease status, and machine learning to predict cytomegalovirus infection status.

The donors were included in the validation cohort of 120 subjects, a group kept apart from the roughly 670-subject first cohort. The library was generated by the immunoSEQ multiplex PCR assay. In the paper's pipeline: To diagnose cytomegalovirus status from the catalog of TCR beta chain sequences, a statistical classification framework was built. TCRdb took over this immuneACCESS table, retaining in-frame rearrangements with V and J assigned. Such tables are incomplete; in checked studies, under half of the missing clones stem from an unresolved V gene, and the remainder is unexplained. Clone size and V and J calls were adopted from that table, with D and trimming inferred from the DNA. The sample table lists about 160,000 clones, roughly 90% of them with a count of one. The top ten hold more than 2% of the sample. Findings and caveats that apply to the study as a whole: A total of around 150 TCR beta chains were listed by the study as associated with cytomegalovirus. All 120 or so repertoires were used to score co-occurrence in the validation cohort in a later analysis, because that analysis had no HLA typing for the cohort. Cytomegalovirus status was reported to be diagnosed by the classifier with high specificity and sensitivity in both the original and validation cohorts. The authors suggested that the approach could potentially be generalized to other disease states and immunological phenotypes. A few of the identified cytomegalovirus-associated TCR beta chains were confirmed in vitro to be specific for cytomegalovirus antigens. Subsequent analysis determined that TCRs grouped into clusters in the first cohort also showed a tendency toward co-occurrence across the roughly 120 validation repertoires, and 85% to 95% of cluster scores exceeded 0. Most TCR sequences were seen in very few donors, while some public TCRs were found in many individuals.

As regards this clone: No antigen is known for it. No base qualities exist here, and no much larger clone lies one base off it.

Trimming costs V 1 base and J 7 bases, and their ends lie 11 bases apart. The CDR3, cysteine through phenylalanine, is 13 amino acids long. Left in the record is the CDR3 DNA by itself, 39 bases read in frame from the first base. The germline V gene (reference sequence) supplies CDR1 SGHNT and CDR2 YYREEE. The chain is assembled from TRBV5-4 and TRBJ1-2, with the identity of the D gene unclear. The sequence derives from a woman aged 18-29 years in good health and CMV-seronegative. The specimen sequenced was PBMCs. The CDR3 reads as follows: CASSLRGNRGYTF. The DNA sequence reads TGTGCCAGCAGCTTGCGGGGAAATCGTGGCTACACCTTC.